The TCR beta chain described here comes from a study of T cells in Graves' hyperthyroidism and ophthalmopathy. At least ten counts were recorded for this clonotype. Its antigen is as yet unknown. TCR beta CDR3 region amplification was performed from RNA transcripts. Initially, a first-round RT-PCR of the TCR CDR3 employed the HTBI primer set. Each CDR3 protein is one row after TCRdb ran MiXCR on the multiplex PCR reads. The table records around 380,000 distinct CDR3 sequences, roughly 13% of them present only once. Study findings and constraints: Using 13 V-J features, a model discriminated ophthalmopathy from stable hyperthyroidism. The model's output predicted ophthalmopathy at a median of 6.5 months prior to onset.

Sequencing was performed on blood. The clonotype originates from a man younger than 45 with Graves' hyperthyroidism that later progressed to Graves' ophthalmopathy.

The CDR3 loop reads CAWNRDRVNYGYTF. As DNA, the CDR3 is TGTGCCTGGAACCGGGACAGGGTAAACTATGGCTACACCTTC. The rearrangement links TRBV30 to TRBJ1-2, with TRBD1 identical over 9 bases. Losses at the gene ends were 4 bases for V and 2 bases for J; bases not matched to a gene: 5. CDR3 size: 14 residues. CDR1 is GTSNPN, CDR2 SVGIG, per germline (reference sequence).